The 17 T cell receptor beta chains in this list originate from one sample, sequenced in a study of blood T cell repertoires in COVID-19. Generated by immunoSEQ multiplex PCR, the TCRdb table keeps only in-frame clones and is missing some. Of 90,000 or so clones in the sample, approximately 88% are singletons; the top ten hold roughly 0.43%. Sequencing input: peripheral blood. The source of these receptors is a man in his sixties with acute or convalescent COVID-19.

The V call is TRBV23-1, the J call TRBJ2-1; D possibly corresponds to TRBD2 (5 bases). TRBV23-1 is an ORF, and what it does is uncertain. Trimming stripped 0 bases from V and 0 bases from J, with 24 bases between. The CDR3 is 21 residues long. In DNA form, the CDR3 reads TGCGCCAGCAGTCAATCGGACCATCATGCTTATTGCCGGGGCTCCTACAATGAGCAGTTCTTC. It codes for CASSQSDHHAYCRGSYNEQFF.

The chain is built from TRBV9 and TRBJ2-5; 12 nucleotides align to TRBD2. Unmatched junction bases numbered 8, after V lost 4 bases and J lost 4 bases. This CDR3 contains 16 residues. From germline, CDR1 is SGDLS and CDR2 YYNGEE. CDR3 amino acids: CASSPSPSGGGETQYF. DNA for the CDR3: TGTGCCAGCAGCCCCTCCCCTAGCGGGGGGGGAGAGACCCAGTACTTC.

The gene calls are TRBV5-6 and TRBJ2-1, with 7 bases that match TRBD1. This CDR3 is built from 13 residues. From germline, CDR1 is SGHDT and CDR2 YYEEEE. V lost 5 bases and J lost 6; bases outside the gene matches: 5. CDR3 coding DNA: TGTGCCAGCAGGGGACAGTGGTCCAATGAGCAGTTCTTC. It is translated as CASRGQWSNEQFF.

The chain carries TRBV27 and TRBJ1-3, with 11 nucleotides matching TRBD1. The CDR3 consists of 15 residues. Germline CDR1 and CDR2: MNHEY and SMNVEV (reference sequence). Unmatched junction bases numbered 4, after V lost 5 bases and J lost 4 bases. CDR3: CASSKDRGLGNTIYF. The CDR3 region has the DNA TGTGCCAGCAGTAAGGACAGGGGGCTGGGAAACACCATATATTTT.

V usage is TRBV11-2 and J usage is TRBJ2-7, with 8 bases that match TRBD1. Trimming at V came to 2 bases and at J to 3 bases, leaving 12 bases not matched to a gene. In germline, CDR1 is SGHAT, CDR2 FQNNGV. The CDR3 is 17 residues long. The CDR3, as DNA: TGTGCCAGCAGCTTAATAGGATCGGCAGGGGGCGGCTACGAGCAGTACTTC. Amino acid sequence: CASSLIGSAGGGYEQYF.

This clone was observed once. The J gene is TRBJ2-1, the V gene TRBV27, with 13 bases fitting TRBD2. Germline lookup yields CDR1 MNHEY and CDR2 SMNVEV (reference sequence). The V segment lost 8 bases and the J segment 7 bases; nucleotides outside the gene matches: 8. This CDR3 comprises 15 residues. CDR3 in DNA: TGTGCCAGCCGAATCAGGACTAGCGGGAGTAATGAGCAGTTCTTC. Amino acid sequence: CASRIRTSGSNEQFF.

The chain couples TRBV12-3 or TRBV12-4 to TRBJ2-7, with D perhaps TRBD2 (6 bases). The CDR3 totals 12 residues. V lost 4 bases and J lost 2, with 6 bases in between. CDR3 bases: TGTGCCAGCAGTTGGGGGGCCTACGAGCAGTACTTC. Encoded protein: CASSWGAYEQYF.

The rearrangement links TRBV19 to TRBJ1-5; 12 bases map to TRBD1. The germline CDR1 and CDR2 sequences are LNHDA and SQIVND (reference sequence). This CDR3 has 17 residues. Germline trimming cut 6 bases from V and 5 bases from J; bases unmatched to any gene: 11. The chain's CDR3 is CASSRPGQGAGDQPQHF. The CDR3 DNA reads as TGTGCCAGTAGCCGGCCGGGACAGGGGGCTGGTGATCAGCCCCAGCATTTT.

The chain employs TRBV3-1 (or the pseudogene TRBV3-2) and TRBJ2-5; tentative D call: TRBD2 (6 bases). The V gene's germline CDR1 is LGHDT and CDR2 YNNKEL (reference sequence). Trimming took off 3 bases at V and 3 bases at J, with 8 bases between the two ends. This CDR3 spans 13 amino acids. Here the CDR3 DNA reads TGTGCCAGCAGCCAGGGGACTGAAGAGACCCAGTACTTC. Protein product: CASSQGTEETQYF.

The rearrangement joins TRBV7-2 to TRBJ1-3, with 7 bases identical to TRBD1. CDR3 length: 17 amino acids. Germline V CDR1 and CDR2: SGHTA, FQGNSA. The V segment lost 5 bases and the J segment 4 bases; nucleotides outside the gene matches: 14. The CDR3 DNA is TGTGCCAGCAGCCCGGCGGGACAGCTTTTAGCGGGAAACACCATATATTTT. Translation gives CASSPAGQLLAGNTIYF.

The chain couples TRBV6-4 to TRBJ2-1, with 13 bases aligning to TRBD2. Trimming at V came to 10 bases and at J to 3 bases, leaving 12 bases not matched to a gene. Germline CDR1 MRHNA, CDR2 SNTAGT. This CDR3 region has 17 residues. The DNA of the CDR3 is TGTGCCACGAGACTAGCGGGAGGATTGGTTGTCTACAATGAGCAGTTCTTC. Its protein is CATRLAGGLVVYNEQFF.

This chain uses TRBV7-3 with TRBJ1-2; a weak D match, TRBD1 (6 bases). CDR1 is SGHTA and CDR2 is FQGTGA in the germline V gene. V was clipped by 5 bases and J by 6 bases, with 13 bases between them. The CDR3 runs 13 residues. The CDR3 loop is CASSLGTNDGYTF. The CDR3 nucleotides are TGTGCCAGCAGCCTCGGGACAAACGATGGCTACACCTTC.

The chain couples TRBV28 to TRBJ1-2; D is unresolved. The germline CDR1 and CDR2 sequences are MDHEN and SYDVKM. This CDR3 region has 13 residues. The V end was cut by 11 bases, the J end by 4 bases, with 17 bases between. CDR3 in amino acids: CALQGGNSYGYTF. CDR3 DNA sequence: TGTGCCCTCCAAGGAGGAAATAGCTATGGCTACACCTTC.

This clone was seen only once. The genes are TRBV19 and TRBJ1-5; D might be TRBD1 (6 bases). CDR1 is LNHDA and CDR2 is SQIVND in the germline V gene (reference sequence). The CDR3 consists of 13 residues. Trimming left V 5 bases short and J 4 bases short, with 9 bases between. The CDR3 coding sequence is TGTGCCAGTAGTGCACAGGGTAATCAGCCCCAGCATTTT. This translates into CASSAQGNQPQHF.

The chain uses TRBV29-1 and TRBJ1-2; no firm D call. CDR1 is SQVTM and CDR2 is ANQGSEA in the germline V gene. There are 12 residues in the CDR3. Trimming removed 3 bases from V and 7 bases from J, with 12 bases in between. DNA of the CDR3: TGCAGCGTTGAGGCCCTGGCGGGTGGCTACACCTTC. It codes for CSVEALAGGYTF.

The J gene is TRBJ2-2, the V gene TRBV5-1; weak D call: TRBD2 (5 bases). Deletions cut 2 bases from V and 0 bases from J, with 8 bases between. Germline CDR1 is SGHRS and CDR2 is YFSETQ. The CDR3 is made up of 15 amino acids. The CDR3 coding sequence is TGCGCCAGCAGCTTACGGGAATCGAACACCGGGGAGCTGTTTTTT. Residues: CASSLRESNTGELFF.

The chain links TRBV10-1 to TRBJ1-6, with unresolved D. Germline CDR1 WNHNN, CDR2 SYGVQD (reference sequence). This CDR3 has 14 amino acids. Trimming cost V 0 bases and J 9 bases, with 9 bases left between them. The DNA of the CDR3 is TGCGCCAGCAGTGAGTCGACTCGGGGTTCACCCCTCCACTTT. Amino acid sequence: CASSESTRGSPLHF.